This T cell receptor (beta chain) was identified in a study of T cells in Graves' hyperthyroidism and ophthalmopathy. Study summary: At the time of initial diagnosis and before any treatment, peripheral blood was collected. Study-wide results and caveats: In blood, most of the thyroid clonotypes expanded above 0.001 were also present. Model-based prediction identified ophthalmopathy a median around 6.5 months prior to its onset.

Concerning this clonotype: Its antigen is not known.

Amplification yielded TCR beta CDR3 regions, with RNA transcripts as the source. The study used the HTBI primer set for a first-round RT-PCR of the TCR CDR3. TCRdb fed the multiplex PCR reads into MiXCR, producing one record per CDR3 protein. This sample yields more than 500,000 distinct CDR3 sequences, of which around 15% are seen a single time; about 15% belongs to the top ten. Trimming removed 0 bases at V and 7 bases at J, with 6 bases between. Germline assignment: CDR1 GTSNPN and CDR2 SVGIG (reference sequence). The CDR3 consists of 11 residues. Sample: blood. This receptor was identified in a woman aged 40 to 49 with Graves' hyperthyroidism. V is TRBV30 and J is TRBJ2-5, with D hard to call. The chain's CDR3 is CAWSVLGTQYF. CDR3 nucleotides: TGTGCCTGGAGTGTATTGGGGACCCAGTACTTC.